A single TCR beta chain is shown here with its context. This sample is drawn from a study of shared clonotypes between healthy human individuals. Only in-frame clones appear in the TCRdb table, and some are missing; sequencing was by immunoSEQ multiplex PCR. The profile shows roughly 2 million clones, around 95% of them singletons. Material: naive CD4+ T cells sorted from blood. Subset described: CD45RA+ positively selected. The receptor comes from a man aged 18 to 30 in good health.

CDR3 region: CASSPRLVLAGDNEQFF. The CDR3 DNA sequence: TGCGCCAGCAGCCCACGCCTGGTACTAGCGGGAGACAATGAGCAGTTCTTC. The rearrangement links TRBV4-1 to TRBJ2-1, with 11 bases aligning to TRBD2. The CDR3 totals 17 residues. The V and J ends lost 4 bases and 5 bases, in that order; junction bases with no gene match: 10. Looked up from germline, CDR1 is MGHRA and CDR2 is YSYEKL.